A single TCR beta chain is shown here with its context. In the authors' workflow: Researchers report that nucleated cell counts were estimated from reference gene primer amplification. The method was immunoSEQ multiplex PCR; TCRdb's version includes in-frame clones alone and lacks a portion of them. V and J calls and clone size are copied from that table; D and trimming were computed from the DNA. The sample contains under 150,000 clones, 88% of which appear only once. The data were taken from a study of blood T cell repertoires in COVID-19. Study in general: The study drew acute and convalescent COVID-19 samples from the United States, Italy and Spain. The cDNA or gDNA used as material had been derived from T cells, B-cell-depleted T cells, or PBMCs.

The CDR3 runs to 14 residues. The germline gives CDR1 SGHVS, CDR2 FNYEAQ. Trimming shortened V by 2 bases and J by 0 bases, and 8 bases separated the two germline ends. Sequences were obtained from peripheral blood. The source is a human donor in a cohort sampled during active COVID-19. The chain employs TRBV7-6 and TRBJ2-7; unclear D gene. The CDR3 DNA is TGTGCCAGCAGCTTATCCAGGTTCTCCTACGAGCAGTACTTC. Translated: CASSLSRFSYEQYF.